The 24 T cell receptor beta chains reported below all come from one sample, sequenced in a study of response to subunit inactivated influenza vaccine. In TCRdb, the RT-PCR reads were re-called with MiXCR into one record per CDR3 protein. Altogether about 780,000 distinct CDR3 sequences are present, 15% to 20% being singletons, with the ten largest covering approximately 10%. Sample: PBMCs from blood, taken 4 to 6 days after vaccination. These receptors originate from a man aged 50 or older who received an inactivated influenza vaccine.

This clonotype was detected many times. This sequence joins TRBV12-3 or TRBV12-4 and TRBJ2-3; a possible D gene is TRBD1 (6 bases). The ends were cut back, 0 bases at V and 1 base at J, with 11 bases in the middle. The length of the CDR3 is 16 residues. This CDR3 reads CASSLAGASGTDTQYF. The CDR3 nucleotides are TGTGCCAGCAGTTTAGCGGGGGCCTCAGGCACAGATACGCAGTATTTT.

V and J are TRBV7-6 and TRBJ2-7, with 7 bases identical to TRBD2. The CDR3 extends over 15 amino acids. V lost 2 bases, J lost 3 bases, and 7 bases stayed unmatched. CDR1 is SGHVS and CDR2 is FNYEAQ in the germline V gene. The CDR3 DNA sequence: TGTGCCAGCAGCTTATGGGCGGGAGCAGACTACGAGCAGTACTTC. It translates to CASSLWAGADYEQYF.

This clonotype was observed many times. The V gene is TRBV20-1, the J gene TRBJ2-4; D perhaps matches TRBD2 (5 bases). Trimming cost V 7 bases and J 2 bases, with 15 bases left between them. This CDR3 comprises 14 residues. Germline V gives CDR1 DFQATT, CDR2 SNEGSKA (reference sequence). CDR3 in amino acids: CSVRGPRPKNIQYF. CDR3 in DNA: TGCAGTGTAAGAGGGCCACGGCCCAAAAACATTCAGTACTTC.

There are a few counts of this clonotype. V gene TRBV4-3 combines with J gene TRBJ1-1; no reliable D call. Germline loops: CDR1 LGHNA, CDR2 YSLEER. The V end was cut by 1 base, the J end by 1 base, with 13 bases between. This CDR3 spans 16 amino acids. CDR3 region: CASSQAQGRGNTEAFF. In DNA form, the CDR3 reads TGCGCCAGCAGCCAAGCCCAAGGTCGGGGGAACACTGAAGCTTTCTTT.

This chain uses TRBV4-3 with TRBJ2-7; D perhaps matches TRBD1 (5 bases). This CDR3 contains 15 residues. Germline values: CDR1 LGHNA, CDR2 YSLEER. The germline V and J ends were trimmed by 1 base and 3 bases, with 13 bases remaining between them. CDR3 region: CASSQGKKGRYEQYF. For the CDR3, the DNA is TGCGCCAGCAGCCAAGGAAAGAAGGGGCGCTACGAGCAGTACTTC.

V gene TRBV29-1 combines with J gene TRBJ1-5; the D is unclear. Germline V gene data show CDR1 as SQVTM and CDR2 as ANQGSEA. The germline V and J ends were trimmed by 6 bases and 4 bases, with 10 bases remaining between them. The CDR3 sequence is 12 residues long. DNA of the CDR3: TGCAGCGTCAGAGACTCAAATCAGCCCCAGCATTTT. Translating gives CSVRDSNQPQHF. The variable domain in full, with the rest retrieved from reference TRBV29-1 and TRBJ1-5, is SAVISQKPSRDICQRGTSLTIQCQVDSQVTMMFWYRQQPGQSLTLIATANQGSEATYESGFVIDKFPISRPNLTFSTLTVSNMSPEDSSIYLCSVRDSNQPQHFGDGTRLSIL.

This clonotype was seen only a few times. V and J are TRBV12-3 or TRBV12-4 and TRBJ2-5; 10 positions match TRBD2. There are 16 residues in the CDR3. Losses at the gene ends were 4 bases for V and 5 bases for J; bases not matched to a gene: 10. The CDR3 nucleotides read TGTGCCAGCAGTTCCCGAAAGGGACTAGCGTGGGAGACCCAGTACTTC. It translates to CASSSRKGLAWETQYF.

This clonotype was detected a few times. This sequence joins TRBV20-1 and TRBJ2-7; 12 nucleotides agree with TRBD1. Germline values: CDR1 DFQATT, CDR2 SNEGSKA (reference sequence). The CDR3 extends over 14 amino acids. V lost 3 bases, J lost 6 bases, and 6 bases stayed unmatched. CDR3 nucleotides: TGCAGTGCTAGGGGGGGACAGGGGGCGGCCGAGCAGTACTTC. As protein: CSARGGQGAAEQYF.

The chain joins TRBV11-2 to TRBJ2-5, with a weak D call TRBD1 (5 bases). V lost 5 bases and J 5 bases, leaving 15 bases between the germline ends. This CDR3 region has 14 residues. Germline lookup yields CDR1 SGHAT and CDR2 FQNNGV. DNA for the CDR3: TGTGCCAGCAGCGTAGGGGTACAAATGGAGACCCAGTACTTC. Translated: CASSVGVQMETQYF.

This clonotype was counted only a few times. The rearrangement links TRBV20-1 to TRBJ1-6; D gene unclear. The V end was cut by 6 bases, the J end by 7 bases, with 13 bases between. Germline loops: CDR1 DFQATT, CDR2 SNEGSKA (reference sequence). The CDR3 length is 13 residues. CDR3 sequence (DNA): TGCAGTGCCATCGAAGTTTCCAATTCACCCCTCCACTTT. Amino acid sequence: CSAIEVSNSPLHF.

This clonotype showed up just a few times. V is TRBV28 and J is TRBJ1-5; 7 nucleotides agree with TRBD1. Germline trimming cut 2 bases from V and 11 bases from J; bases unmatched to any gene: 9. Germline V gives CDR1 MDHEN, CDR2 SYDVKM. CDR3 length: 14 amino acids. The CDR3 nucleotides read TGTGCCAGCAGTTTACCGAGGACCCAGGGGGCCCAGCATTTT. Protein: CASSLPRTQGAQHF.

In this sample, this clonotype turned up a few times. The chain links TRBV10-3 to TRBJ2-7; possibly TRBD2 for D (6 bases). Germline V gene data show CDR1 as ENHRY and CDR2 as SYGVKD. V lost 10 bases and J 7 bases, leaving 17 bases between the germline ends. The CDR3 covers 12 residues. The CDR3 region has the DNA TGTGCCACGGGACTGCCCGTTGGGGAGCAGTACTTC. It codes for CATGLPVGEQYF.

Only a few counts were recorded for this clonotype. This chain joins TRBV11-1 and TRBJ2-1, with 13 bases that match TRBD2. The germline CDR1 and CDR2 sequences are SGHAT and FQDESV (reference sequence). CDR3 size: 20 residues. V lost 1 base to trimming and J lost 3 bases; unmatched junction nucleotides: 12. This CDR3 is CASSLGARGLAGPFYNEQFF. For the CDR3, the DNA is TGTGCCAGCAGCTTAGGGGCTCGGGGACTAGCGGGACCCTTCTACAATGAGCAGTTCTTC.

This chain connects TRBV6-2 or TRBV6-3 to TRBJ2-7; the match to TRBD1 covers 7 bases. After removal of 6 bases from V and 3 bases from J, the junction contained 11 bases not matched to a gene. The CDR3 contains 15 residues. CDR1 MNHEY and CDR2 SVGEGT come from the germline V gene. CDR3 sequence (DNA): TGTGCCAGCAGCCGCTTACGGGACAGTAACTACGAGCAGTACTTC. Translated: CASSRLRDSNYEQYF.

The chain carries TRBV20-1 and TRBJ1-2; the D is unclear. Trimming took off 0 bases at V and 5 bases at J, with 10 bases between the two ends. Germline V gene data show CDR1 as DFQATT and CDR2 as SNEGSKA (reference sequence). This CDR3 contains 13 residues. Here the CDR3 reads CSARDEGTYGYTF. The CDR3 region has the DNA TGCAGTGCTAGAGATGAGGGTACATATGGCTACACCTTC.

This rearrangement joins TRBV7-2 to TRBJ1-1; no clear D. Trimming left V 3 bases short and J 2 bases short, with 10 bases between. The length of the CDR3 is 14 residues. The V gene's germline CDR1 is SGHTA and CDR2 FQGNSA. The CDR3 region is CASSFSGTNTEAFF. CDR3 nucleotide sequence: TGTGCCAGCAGCTTTTCAGGAACTAACACTGAAGCTTTCTTT. Complete variable domain (other parts from reference TRBV7-2 and TRBJ1-1): GAGVSQSPSNKVTEKGKDVELRCDPISGHTALYWYRQSLGQGLEFLIYFQGNSAPDKSGLPSDRFSAERTGGSVSTLTIQRTQQEDSAVYLCASSFSGTNTEAFFGQGTRLTVV.

V gene TRBV11-1 combines with J gene TRBJ1-1, with 9 bases identical to TRBD1. V lost 1 base, J lost 5 bases, and 17 bases stayed unmatched. The CDR3 has 19 residues. CDR1 SGHAT and CDR2 FQDESV come from the germline V gene (reference sequence). CDR3 DNA: TGTGCCAGCAGCTTAGTTCTTCTGTATTGGGACAGGGAGAGGACTGAAGCTTTCTTT. It specifies CASSLVLLYWDRERTEAFF.

This chain links TRBV7-6 with TRBJ2-3; no clear D gene. The germline V gene encodes CDR1 SGHVS and CDR2 FNYEAQ. The CDR3 has 15 residues. Trimming removed 5 bases at V and 2 bases at J, with 14 bases between. The CDR3 protein is CASSPGIPYTDTQYF. In nucleotides, the CDR3 is TGTGCCAGCAGCCCTGGGATCCCCTACACAGATACGCAGTATTTT.

This chain uses TRBV24-1 with TRBJ2-1; unclear D gene. The CDR3 consists of 14 residues. The germline V gene encodes CDR1 KGHDR and CDR2 SFDVKD. The V and J ends lost 2 bases and 10 bases respectively, with 14 bases between them. CDR3 DNA: TGTGCCACCAGTGATTCTATGATGATGGGCGAGCAGTTCTTC. Its translation: CATSDSMMMGEQFF.

The sample holds many counts of this clonotype. This chain joins TRBV7-2 and TRBJ2-7; D might be TRBD1 (5 bases). Germline V CDR1 and CDR2: SGHTA, FQGNSA. Between the trimmed V and J ends, which lost 5 bases and 6 bases, there was a span of 17 bases. The CDR3 has 14 residues. The CDR3 spells CASSPLLGHSEQYF. The CDR3 DNA sequence: TGTGCCAGCAGCCCACTGCTGGGGCACTCCGAGCAGTACTTC.

In this sample, this clonotype turned up a few times. The genes are TRBV2 and TRBJ2-1; D may be TRBD2 (5 bases). Per the germline V gene, CDR1 is SNHLY and CDR2 is FYNNEI. Trimming stripped 4 bases from V and 8 bases from J, with 15 bases between. CDR3 size: 14 residues. This CDR3 reads CASSVVRAVDEQFF. The CDR3 DNA is TGTGCCAGCAGTGTAGTTAGAGCGGTGGATGAGCAGTTCTTC.

The J gene is TRBJ2-2, the V gene TRBV5-5, with 12 bases identical to TRBD2. Trimming at V came to 4 bases and at J to 7 bases, leaving 5 bases not matched to a gene. Germline V gene lookup returns CDR1 SGHKS and CDR2 YYEKEE (reference sequence). The CDR3 consists of 15 residues. This CDR3 is CASSPSGGAFGELFF. The DNA for the CDR3 is TGTGCCAGCAGCCCTAGCGGGGGGGCTTTCGGGGAGCTGTTTTTT.

This chain joins TRBV29-1 and TRBJ2-5, with 12 bases matching TRBD1. The germline V gene encodes CDR1 SQVTM and CDR2 ANQGSEA. Trimming took 6 bases from V and 5 from J; bases not matched to a gene: 4. This CDR3 has 13 residues. The CDR3 reads CSVGTGGRETQYF. The CDR3 bases are TGCAGCGTCGGGACAGGGGGCCGGGAGACCCAGTACTTC.

Worth noting for this clonotype: A junction boundary mismatches the germline segment, possibly from a read error. This chain uses TRBV7-2 with TRBJ2-7, with a possible D match to TRBD2 (5 bases). CDR3 length: 15 residues. Germline values: CDR1 SGHTA, CDR2 FQGNSA. In DNA form, the CDR3 reads TGTGCCAGCAGCTTAGCGATAGGGAGCTCCTACGAGCAGAACTTC. Its translation: CASSLAIGSSYEQNF.